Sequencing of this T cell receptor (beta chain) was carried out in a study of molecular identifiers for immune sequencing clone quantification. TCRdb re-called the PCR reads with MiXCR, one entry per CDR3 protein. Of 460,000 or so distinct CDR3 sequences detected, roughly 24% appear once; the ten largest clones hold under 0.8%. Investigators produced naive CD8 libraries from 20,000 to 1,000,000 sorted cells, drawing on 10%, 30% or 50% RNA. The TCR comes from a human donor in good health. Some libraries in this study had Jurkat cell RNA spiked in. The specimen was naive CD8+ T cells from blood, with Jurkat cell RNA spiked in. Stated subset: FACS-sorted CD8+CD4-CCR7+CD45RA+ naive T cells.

For the CDR3, the DNA is TGCAGTGCTAGCAATCAACCGACCTACGAGCAGTACTTC. Residues: CSASNQPTYEQYF. The chain joins TRBV20-1 to TRBJ2-7; D gene ambiguous. Germline values: CDR1 DFQATT, CDR2 SNEGSKA (reference sequence). Between the trimmed V and J ends, which lost 3 bases and 2 bases, there was a span of 11 bases. The CDR3 covers 13 residues.